This T cell receptor (beta chain) was sequenced during a study of blood T cell repertoires in COVID-19. Whole-study context: PBMCs, B-cell-depleted T cells, or T cells provided the cDNA or gDNA that made up the material.

Trimming took 4 bases from V and 2 from J, leaving 23 bases between them. Germline CDR1 is MNHEY and CDR2 is SMNVEV (reference sequence). This CDR3 is 18 amino acids long. Per the study methods: Amplification with reference gene primers provided the estimates of nucleated cell counts. Clones were sequenced by immunoSEQ multiplex PCR, and TCRdb holds only the in-frame ones, with some missing. That table furnishes V, J and clone size, whereas the DNA furnished D and trimming. The top ten hold 5% of the sample, which has around 150,000 clones, around 81% seen once. This clone was detected once. Material: peripheral blood. This chain connects TRBV27 to TRBJ1-2; D call uncertain. This TCR was sampled from a woman between 45 and 65 years old with acute or convalescent COVID-19. The DNA for the CDR3 is TGTGCCAGCAGTTCCTCGCGGGTCCTGGTAAGGGAGAACTATGGCTACACCTTC. Translation: CASSSSRVLVRENYGYTF.